This is a list of T cell receptor beta chains from one sample in a study of blood T cell repertoires in COVID-19. The method was immunoSEQ multiplex PCR; TCRdb's version includes in-frame clones alone and lacks a portion of them. The table lists some 71,000 clones, approximately 77% of them singletons, with 0.65% to 0.9% in the top ten. Sequencing input: peripheral blood. The receptors originated from a woman in her 70s with acute or convalescent COVID-19. Each CDR3 is given with its conserved first and last residue. A D gene is named only where the DNA matches it firmly. The size of a clone is reported for some rows only, either as once, few or many, or as a class for expanded clones.

J gene: TRBJ1-2; V gene: TRBV7-8; clone size: NA; D gene: TRBD1; CDR3 DNA: TGTGCCAGCAGCCGGACCTCCGGGACAGGGGGCTCGGTCTATGGCTACACCTTC; CDR3 protein: CASSRTSGTGGSVYGYTF
J gene: TRBJ1-5; V gene: TRBV6-6; clone size: NA; D gene: NA; CDR3 DNA: TGTGCCAGCAGTTACTCGAACTTTCAAGTAAATCAGCCCCAGCATTTT; CDR3 protein: CASSYSNFQVNQPQHF
J gene: TRBJ1-2; V gene: TRBV16; clone size: few; D gene: NA; CDR3 DNA: TGTGCCAGCAGCCAATCATTAACCCCGGTAGACTATGGCTACACCTTC; CDR3 protein: CASSQSLTPVDYGYTF
J gene: TRBJ2-3; V gene: TRBV7-9; clone size: NA; D gene: NA; CDR3 DNA: TGTGCCAGCAGCCCTGGAGATCGCGCCCCAGATACGCAGTATTTT; CDR3 protein: CASSPGDRAPDTQYF
J gene: TRBJ2-4; V gene: TRBV19; clone size: NA; D gene: TRBD2; CDR3 DNA: TGTGCCAGTAGTTCCCGACTAGCGGGGGGGACCTTAGCCAAAAACATTCAGTACTTC; CDR3 protein: CASSSRLAGGTLAKNIQYF
J gene: TRBJ2-5; V gene: TRBV18; clone size: NA; D gene: NA; CDR3 DNA: TGTGCCAGCTCACCACCGGAAGGGGGAGAGACCCAGTACTTC; CDR3 protein: CASSPPEGGETQYF
J gene: TRBJ2-7; V gene: TRBV6-1; clone size: NA; D gene: NA; CDR3 DNA: TGTGCCAGCAGTGAAGGGCAGGGTGCAAGCTACGAGCAGTACTTC; CDR3 protein: CASSEGQGASYEQYF
J gene: TRBJ2-1; V gene: TRBV13; clone size: few; D gene: TRBD1; CDR3 DNA: TGTGCCAGCAGCTACCCGGGACAGGGAACTTATGAGCAGTTCTTC; CDR3 protein: CASSYPGQGTYEQFF
J gene: TRBJ1-2; V gene: TRBV3-1/TRBV3-2; clone size: NA; D gene: NA; CDR3 DNA: TGTGCCAGCTCACAAGGGGGGGGTGGCTACACCTTC; CDR3 protein: CASSQGGGGYTF
J gene: TRBJ2-3; V gene: TRBV7-3; clone size: NA; D gene: TRBD1; CDR3 DNA: TGTGCCAGCAGCGCTCAGGGGGCAGATACGCAGTATTTT; CDR3 protein: CASSAQGADTQYF
J gene: TRBJ2-3; V gene: TRBV28; clone size: NA; D gene: TRBD2; CDR3 DNA: TGTGCCAGCAGTTTAGGCCTGGGACTAGCGGCAGATACGCAGTATTTT; CDR3 protein: CASSLGLGLAADTQYF
J gene: TRBJ2-2; V gene: TRBV11-2; clone size: few; D gene: NA; CDR3 DNA: TGTGCCAGCAGCGACCGTCGGGGAGCTGCCACCGGGGAGCTGTTTTTT; CDR3 protein: CASSDRRGAATGELFF
J gene: TRBJ2-2; V gene: TRBV7-9; clone size: once; D gene: NA; CDR3 DNA: TGTGCCAACAGACACGCGAACACCGGGGAGCTGTTTTTT; CDR3 protein: CANRHANTGELFF
J gene: TRBJ2-3; V gene: TRBV4-3; clone size: NA; D gene: NA; CDR3 DNA: TGCGCCAGCGAGGATACGCAGTATTTT; CDR3 protein: CASEDTQYF
J gene: TRBJ1-1; V gene: TRBV27; clone size: few; D gene: NA; CDR3 DNA: TGTGCCAGCAGTTGGAGGGGTGGGAACACTGAAGCTTTCTTT; CDR3 protein: CASSWRGGNTEAFF
J gene: TRBJ2-5; V gene: TRBV7-6; clone size: NA; D gene: TRBD1; CDR3 DNA: TGTGCCAGCAGTAGAGACAGGGGCCAAGAGACCCAGTACTTC; CDR3 protein: CASSRDRGQETQYF
J gene: TRBJ2-7; V gene: TRBV3-1/TRBV3-2; clone size: once; D gene: NA; CDR3 DNA: TGTGCCAGCAGCCAAGTGGGCAACTCCTACGAGCAGTACTTC; CDR3 protein: CASSQVGNSYEQYF
J gene: TRBJ2-4; V gene: TRBV3-1/TRBV3-2; clone size: NA; D gene: NA; CDR3 DNA: TGTGCCAGCAGCCAAGCCTTGGGGGGTATAGCCAAAAACATTCAGTACTTC; CDR3 protein: CASSQALGGIAKNIQYF
J gene: TRBJ2-1; V gene: TRBV18; clone size: NA; D gene: NA; CDR3 DNA: TGTGCCAGCTCATGGGCGACGGGAGCGGGCTCCTACAATGAGCAGTTCTTC; CDR3 protein: CASSWATGAGSYNEQFF
J gene: TRBJ1-5; V gene: TRBV15; clone size: NA; D gene: NA; CDR3 DNA: TGTGCCACCAGCAGAGGAGGAGGGGATCAGCCCCAGCATTTT; CDR3 protein: CATSRGGGDQPQHF
J gene: TRBJ2-7; V gene: TRBV27; clone size: once; D gene: TRBD2; CDR3 DNA: TGTGCCAGCAGCCCCCCTAGCGGGAGCTCCTACGAGCAGTACTTC; CDR3 protein: CASSPPSGSSYEQYF
J gene: TRBJ1-2; V gene: TRBV28; clone size: NA; D gene: NA; CDR3 DNA: TGTGCCAGCGGAGTGGGGGGGACCCTTGGCTACACCTTC; CDR3 protein: CASGVGGTLGYTF
J gene: TRBJ2-4; V gene: TRBV11-2; clone size: NA; D gene: NA; CDR3 DNA: TGTGCCAGCAGCTTAGGGTCCGGGACTTTAAACATTCAGTACTTC; CDR3 protein: CASSLGSGTLNIQYF
J gene: TRBJ2-2; V gene: TRBV9; clone size: NA; D gene: NA; CDR3 DNA: TGTGCCAGCAGCCCCCGTGGAGGGACGAACACCGGGGAGCTGTTTTTT; CDR3 protein: CASSPRGGTNTGELFF
J gene: TRBJ2-2; V gene: TRBV7-9; clone size: few; D gene: NA; CDR3 DNA: TGTGCCAGCAGCTTAGTGGGAGGGAACACCGGGGAGCTGTTTTTT; CDR3 protein: CASSLVGGNTGELFF
J gene: TRBJ1-1; V gene: TRBV28; clone size: NA; D gene: NA; CDR3 DNA: TGTGCCAGCAGTGGACTAACAGCGGCTTTCTTT; CDR3 protein: CASSGLTAAFF
J gene: TRBJ2-3; V gene: TRBV13; clone size: NA; D gene: NA; CDR3 DNA: TGTGCCAGCAGCCCCCGCCAACTTGATACGCAGTATTTT; CDR3 protein: CASSPRQLDTQYF
J gene: TRBJ1-3; V gene: TRBV29-1; clone size: NA; D gene: TRBD1; CDR3 DNA: TGCAGCGTTGAAGTGGCTGGCAGGGGGCGCTCTGGAAACACCATATATTTT; CDR3 protein: CSVEVAGRGRSGNTIYF
J gene: TRBJ1-2; V gene: TRBV20-1; clone size: NA; D gene: TRBD1; CDR3 DNA: TGCAGTGCTAGTACCGGACAGGCTGATGGCTACACCTTC; CDR3 protein: CSASTGQADGYTF
J gene: TRBJ2-2; V gene: TRBV4-1; clone size: NA; D gene: NA; CDR3 DNA: TGCGCCAGCAGCCCCCCAGACAGACAAGTGAACACCGGGGAGCTGTTTTTT; CDR3 protein: CASSPPDRQVNTGELFF
J gene: TRBJ2-3; V gene: TRBV5-1; clone size: NA; D gene: TRBD1; CDR3 DNA: TGCGCCAGCAGCGACCCGGGACAGTACGCAGATACGCAGTATTTT; CDR3 protein: CASSDPGQYADTQYF
J gene: TRBJ1-5; V gene: TRBV27; clone size: NA; D gene: TRBD1; CDR3 DNA: TGTGCCAGCAGTCTCCGACAGGGACTCAATCAGCCCCAGCATTTT; CDR3 protein: CASSLRQGLNQPQHF
J gene: TRBJ2-7; V gene: TRBV5-4; clone size: NA; D gene: TRBD2; CDR3 DNA: TGTGCCAGCAGCTTGGTTACTAGCGGGAAGACCCCCCTCTCCTACGAGCAGTACTTC; CDR3 protein: CASSLVTSGKTPLSYEQYF
J gene: TRBJ2-2; V gene: TRBV7-9; clone size: NA; D gene: NA; CDR3 DNA: TGTGCCAGCAGCTTATTACAGCCCTCGAACACCGGGGAGCTGTTTTTT; CDR3 protein: CASSLLQPSNTGELFF
J gene: TRBJ1-6; V gene: TRBV11-2; clone size: NA; D gene: NA; CDR3 DNA: TGTGCCAGCAGCTTAATTAGGGGGAAAGATTCACCCCTCCACTTT; CDR3 protein: CASSLIRGKDSPLHF
J gene: TRBJ2-1; V gene: TRBV19; clone size: NA; D gene: TRBD2; CDR3 DNA: TGTGCCAGTAGTATACAGGGACTAGGAGTCGGTGAGCAGTTCTTC; CDR3 protein: CASSIQGLGVGEQFF
J gene: TRBJ2-3; V gene: TRBV7-3; clone size: NA; D gene: NA; CDR3 DNA: TGTGCCAGCAGCTTAACCCCCTTAGGGGCCCTCTATTTT; CDR3 protein: CASSLTPLGALYF
J gene: TRBJ2-1; V gene: TRBV7-2; clone size: few; D gene: TRBD2; CDR3 DNA: TGTGCCAGCAGCTTAGAGGGGACTAGCGGGGCCATGGAGCAGTTCTTC; CDR3 protein: CASSLEGTSGAMEQFF
J gene: TRBJ2-7; V gene: TRBV11-2; clone size: NA; D gene: TRBD2; CDR3 DNA: TGTGCCAGCAGCTTTTGGTCGGGGGGGGCCGACGAGCAGTACTTC; CDR3 protein: CASSFWSGGADEQYF
J gene: TRBJ2-1; V gene: TRBV6-2/TRBV6-3; clone size: NA; D gene: NA; CDR3 DNA: TGTGCCAGCAGTTCTACAGCTCGGGGGGCCGTGTACAATGAGCAGTTCTTC; CDR3 protein: CASSSTARGAVYNEQFF
J gene: TRBJ2-1; V gene: TRBV6-5; clone size: NA; D gene: NA; CDR3 DNA: TGTGCCAGCAGTCCCTTCTCCTACAATGAGCAGTTCTTC; CDR3 protein: CASSPFSYNEQFF
J gene: TRBJ2-3; V gene: TRBV2; clone size: NA; D gene: TRBD2; CDR3 DNA: TGTGCCAGCACTAGCGGGGGAGGCACAGATACGCAGTATTTT; CDR3 protein: CASTSGGGTDTQYF
J gene: TRBJ2-6; V gene: TRBV6-5; clone size: NA; D gene: NA; CDR3 DNA: TGTGCCAGCAGTTCGGAGGGTGTGGGGGGCAACGTCCTGACTTTC; CDR3 protein: CASSSEGVGGNVLTF
J gene: TRBJ2-7; V gene: TRBV6-2/TRBV6-3; clone size: once; D gene: TRBD1; CDR3 DNA: TGTGCCAGCAGTTATTTCAGGGGGAGCTCCTACGAGCAGTACTTC; CDR3 protein: CASSYFRGSSYEQYF
J gene: TRBJ1-1; V gene: TRBV7-3; clone size: few; D gene: TRBD1; CDR3 DNA: TGTGCCAGCAGCTTAACGGGACAGGGCTCCAATGAAGCTTTCTTT; CDR3 protein: CASSLTGQGSNEAFF
J gene: TRBJ2-3; V gene: TRBV6-4; clone size: few; D gene: TRBD2; CDR3 DNA: TGTGCCAGCAGTACACAAGCGGGGGGTCCCACAGATACGCAGTATTTT; CDR3 protein: CASSTQAGGPTDTQYF
J gene: TRBJ2-1; V gene: TRBV3-1/TRBV3-2; clone size: once; D gene: NA; CDR3 DNA: TGTGCCAGCAGCCAAGATGTGGCTAGCCAGCAGTTCTTC; CDR3 protein: CASSQDVASQQFF
J gene: TRBJ1-1; V gene: TRBV12-3/TRBV12-4; clone size: NA; D gene: TRBD1; CDR3 DNA: TGTGCCAGCAGTTTCGGACAGGCCTCAGCTTTCTTT; CDR3 protein: CASSFGQASAFF
J gene: TRBJ1-5; V gene: TRBV6-1; clone size: NA; D gene: NA; CDR3 DNA: TGTGCCAGCAGTGAAGGTGGGGGGGAACATAGCAATCAGCCCCAGCATTTT; CDR3 protein: CASSEGGGEHSNQPQHF
J gene: TRBJ2-3; V gene: TRBV3-1/TRBV3-2; clone size: NA; D gene: TRBD2; CDR3 DNA: TGTGCCAGCAGCGCTAGCGGGAGGGGGGATACGCAGTATTTT; CDR3 protein: CASSASGRGDTQYF
J gene: TRBJ1-6; V gene: TRBV6-5; clone size: NA; D gene: NA; CDR3 DNA: TGTGCCACAGGAAGAGGGTCCTATAATTCACCCCTCCACTTT; CDR3 protein: CATGRGSYNSPLHF
J gene: TRBJ2-2; V gene: TRBV30; clone size: NA; D gene: TRBD1; CDR3 DNA: TGTGCCTGGGTACCGGGACAGAGCTCAACCGGGGAGCTGTTTTTT; CDR3 protein: CAWVPGQSSTGELFF
J gene: TRBJ1-2; V gene: TRBV3-1/TRBV3-2; clone size: NA; D gene: NA; CDR3 DNA: TGTGCCAGCAGCCATTGGGAGAACTATGGCTACACCTTC; CDR3 protein: CASSHWENYGYTF
J gene: TRBJ1-2; V gene: TRBV27; clone size: NA; D gene: TRBD1; CDR3 DNA: TGTGCCAGCAGGAGCACAGGGGGCTCTAACTATGGCTACACCTTC; CDR3 protein: CASRSTGGSNYGYTF
J gene: TRBJ1-6; V gene: TRBV6-6; clone size: few; D gene: TRBD1; CDR3 DNA: TGTGCCAGCAGAGAGCCGGGACAGAATTCACCCCTCCACTTT; CDR3 protein: CASREPGQNSPLHF
J gene: TRBJ2-3; V gene: TRBV14; clone size: NA; D gene: NA; CDR3 DNA: TGTGCCAGCAGCACCCCTGGCCAGCGGGTCACAGATACGCAGTATTTT; CDR3 protein: CASSTPGQRVTDTQYF
J gene: TRBJ2-7; V gene: TRBV7-8; clone size: NA; D gene: TRBD1; CDR3 DNA: TGTGCCAGCAGCTTACCCGGGACAGGGGGCGACGAGCAGTACTTC; CDR3 protein: CASSLPGTGGDEQYF
J gene: TRBJ2-7; V gene: TRBV6-5; clone size: NA; D gene: NA; CDR3 DNA: TGTGCCAGCAGAATCTCGGACATGTCCTACGAGCAGTACTTC; CDR3 protein: CASRISDMSYEQYF
J gene: TRBJ2-1; V gene: TRBV19; clone size: NA; D gene: NA; CDR3 DNA: TGTGCCAGTAGTCCCTTGTCCTACAATGAGCAGTTCTTC; CDR3 protein: CASSPLSYNEQFF
J gene: TRBJ1-6; V gene: TRBV27; clone size: NA; D gene: NA; CDR3 DNA: TGTGCCAGCACGACGGGGTTCGATTCACCCCTCCACTTT; CDR3 protein: CASTTGFDSPLHF